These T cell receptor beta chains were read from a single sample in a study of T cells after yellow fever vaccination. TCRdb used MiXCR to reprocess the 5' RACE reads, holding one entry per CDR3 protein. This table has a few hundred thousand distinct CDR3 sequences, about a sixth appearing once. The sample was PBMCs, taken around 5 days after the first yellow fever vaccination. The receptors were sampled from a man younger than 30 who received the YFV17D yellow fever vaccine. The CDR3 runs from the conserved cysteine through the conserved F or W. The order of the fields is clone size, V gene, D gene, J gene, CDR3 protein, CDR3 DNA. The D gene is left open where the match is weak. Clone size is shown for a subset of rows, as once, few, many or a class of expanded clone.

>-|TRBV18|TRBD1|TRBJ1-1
CASSPEGTGGAFF
TGTGCCAGCTCCCCCGAGGGGACAGGGGGAGCTTTCTTT
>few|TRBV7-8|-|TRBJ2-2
CASSSPDTANTGELFF
TGTGCCAGCAGCTCACCCGACACCGCGAACACCGGGGAGCTGTTTTTT
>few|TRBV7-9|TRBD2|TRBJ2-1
CASTKLAGGHNEQFF
TGTGCCAGCACCAAACTAGCGGGGGGGCACAATGAGCAGTTCTTC
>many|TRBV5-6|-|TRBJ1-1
CASSLEWGRDTEAFF
TGTGCCAGCAGCTTGGAATGGGGGCGGGACACTGAAGCTTTCTTT
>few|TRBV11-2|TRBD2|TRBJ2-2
CASSQGTSGSGELFF
TGTGCCAGCAGCCAAGGGACTAGCGGATCCGGGGAGCTGTTTTTT
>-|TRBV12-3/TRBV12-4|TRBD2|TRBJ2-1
CASRLARSYNEQFF
TGTGCCAGCCGACTAGCCCGCTCCTACAATGAGCAGTTCTTC
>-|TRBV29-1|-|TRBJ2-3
CSVAGGAGGTDTQYF
TGCAGCGTTGCCGGCGGGGCAGGGGGGACAGATACGCAGTATTTT
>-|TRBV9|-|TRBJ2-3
CASSVPGTPGGAQYF
TGTGCCAGCAGCGTACCCGGGACTCCCGGAGGTGCGCAGTATTTT
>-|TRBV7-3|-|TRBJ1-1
CASSLLLDTEAFF
TGTGCCAGCAGCTTACTCCTGGACACTGAAGCTTTCTTT
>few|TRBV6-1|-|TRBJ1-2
CASTSTGLFGYTF
TGTGCCAGCACCTCGACAGGACTTTTCGGCTACACCTTC
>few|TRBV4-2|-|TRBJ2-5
CASSQDLFQETQYF
TGTGCCAGCAGCCAAGATCTATTCCAAGAGACCCAGTACTTC
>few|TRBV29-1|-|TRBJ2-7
CSVLSIGAYEQYF
TGCAGCGTGCTCTCAATTGGGGCCTACGAGCAGTACTTC
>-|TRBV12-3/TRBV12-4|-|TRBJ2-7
CASSSYREQYF
TGTGCCAGCAGTTCCTACCGCGAGCAGTACTTC
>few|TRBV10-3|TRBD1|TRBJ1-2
CAISVGQGVNYGYTF
TGTGCCATCAGTGTGGGACAGGGCGTTAACTATGGCTACACCTTC
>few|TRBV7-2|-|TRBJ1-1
CASSTDIALNTEAFF
TGTGCCAGCAGCACAGACATAGCTTTGAACACTGAAGCTTTCTTT
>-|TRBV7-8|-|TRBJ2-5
CASSFSVRGQETQYF
TGTGCCAGCAGCTTTTCAGTTCGAGGCCAAGAGACCCAGTACTTC
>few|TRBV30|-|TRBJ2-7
CAWGFDSYEQYF
TGTGCCTGGGGCTTCGACTCCTACGAGCAGTACTTC
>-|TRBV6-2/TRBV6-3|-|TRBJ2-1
CASSSTGHAYNEQFF
TGTGCCAGCAGTTCGACCGGACACGCCTACAATGAGCAGTTCTTC
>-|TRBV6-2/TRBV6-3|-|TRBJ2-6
CASSYLQSSGANVLTF
TGTGCCAGCAGCTACCTTCAGAGCTCTGGGGCCAACGTCCTGACTTTC
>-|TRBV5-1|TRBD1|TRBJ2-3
CASSFLGQGISDTQYF
TGCGCCAGCAGCTTCCTCGGACAGGGGATATCAGATACGCAGTATTTT
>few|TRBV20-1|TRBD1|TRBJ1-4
CSARDMGQAGGKLFF
TGCAGTGCTAGAGATATGGGACAGGCTGGGGGAAAACTGTTTTTT
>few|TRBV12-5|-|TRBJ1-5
CASGINQPQHF
TGTGCTAGTGGCATTAATCAGCCCCAGCATTTT
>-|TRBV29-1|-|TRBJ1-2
CSVGSTNYGYTF
TGCAGCGTTGGTTCAACTAACTATGGCTACACCTTC
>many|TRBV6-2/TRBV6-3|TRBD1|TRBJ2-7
CASSYSSRQGRYEQYF
TGTGCCAGCAGTTACTCAAGCCGACAGGGTCGCTACGAGCAGTACTTC